One and the same sample provided the 28 T cell receptor delta chains below, sequenced in a study of delta chains in infants with herpesvirus infections. Gamma-chain- and delta-chain-specific primers converted PBMC RNA into TCR cDNA. TCRdb redid the clone calls on the RT-PCR reads with CATT. Among about 570 delta-chain clones listed, 59% were seen once. The source was peripheral blood, collected at time point 5 of longitudinal follow-up. Receptor source: a human donor who was a Ugandan infant, either HIV-exposed or HIV-unexposed (not recorded which).

A word on this clone: A far more abundant clone sits one base away, making this likely a read error. Other nucleotide sequences in the sample specify the same CDR3. For the CDR3, the DNA is TGTGCTCTTGGGGAGCCCATCCCCCGAAGACCATCGTACTGGGGGATAAGGGCCGATAAACTCATCTTT. Its protein is CALGEPIPRRPSYWGIRADKLIF. V gene TRDV1 combines with J gene TRDJ1; 11 nucleotides align to TRDD3. The CDR3 sequence is 23 residues long. Losses at the gene ends were 3 bases for V and 3 bases for J; bases not matched to a gene: 27. Germline lookup yields CDR1 TSWWSYY and CDR2 QGS.

Comment on this clone: One base separates it from a far larger clone, so it is likely a read error. This chain uses TRDV1 with TRDJ1, with D perhaps being TRDD2 or TRDD3 (7 bases each). This CDR3 is 20 amino acids long. Deletions cut 2 bases from V and 3 bases from J, with 28 bases between. Germline V CDR1 and CDR2: TSWWSYY, QGS. CDR3 region: CALGESPFPTLWGPSDKLIF. The CDR3 DNA sequence: TGTGCTCTTGGGGAAAGCCCCTTTCCTACCCTCTGGGGGCCGTCCGATAAACTCATCTTT.

This clone was picked up one time. The likely explanation is a read error, given a far larger clone one base away. In the same sample, other DNA sequences code for this CDR3. The chain has TRDV3 and TRDJ1; D is ambiguous. The V gene's germline CDR1 is TVYSNPD and CDR2 GDNSRS (reference sequence). The CDR3 totals 12 residues. Between the trimmed V and J ends, which lost 2 bases and 11 bases, there was a span of 18 bases. CDR3 protein: CAFATVGTRLIF. The DNA of the CDR3 is TGTGCCTTTGCTACAGTGGGAACGAGGCTCATCTTT.

This clone was observed once. A read error is the likely source, as a far larger clone sits one nucleotide away. This sample also contains other DNA sequences that code for the same CDR3. The chain is built from TRDV1 and TRDJ1; D possibly corresponds to TRDD3 (6 bases). V was clipped by 5 bases and J by 6 bases, with 28 bases between them. Germline V gene sequence: CDR1 TSWWSYY, CDR2 QGS. This CDR3 is 18 amino acids long. In DNA, the CDR3 is TGTGCTCTTGGGAAAGGGTTCCCACACTGGGTATTGCGGTATAAACTCATCTTT. As protein: CALGKGFPHWVLRYKLIF.

As regards this clone: One base separates it from a far larger clone, so it is likely a read error. J is TRDJ1 and V is TRDV2; the match to TRDD3 covers 9 bases. Germline V gene data show CDR1 as GEAIGNYY and CDR2 as EKD. This CDR3 contains 13 residues. V lost 3 bases, J lost 4 bases, and 2 bases stayed unmatched. CDR3 residues: CACDAWGIDKLIF. CDR3 nucleotide sequence: TGTGCCTGTGACGCCTGGGGGATCGATAAACTCATCTTT.

Worth noting for this clone: This likely traces to a read error, being one base from a far larger clone. Other DNA sequences in this sample translate to the same CDR3. The gene calls are TRDV1 and TRDJ1; 7 bases align to TRDD3. CDR1 is TSWWSYY, CDR2 QGS, per germline. The CDR3 totals 20 residues. J lost 0 bases, V lost 7 bases, and 23 bases had no gene match. CDR3 DNA sequence: TGTGCTCTTGACCCTCCTTATTCACCTACTGGGGATCCGTACACCGATAAACTCATCTTT. As protein: CALDPPYSPTGDPYTDKLIF.

The gene calls are TRDV2 and TRDJ3, with 10 nucleotides matching TRDD3. V dropped 2 bases and J dropped 2; count of bases not matched to a gene: 5. Germline CDR1 GEAIGNYY, CDR2 EKD. This CDR3 spans 18 amino acids. The CDR3 spells CACDKLGDMAWDTRQMFF. The CDR3 nucleotides are TGTGCCTGTGACAAGCTGGGGGATATGGCCTGGGACACCCGACAGATGTTTTTC.

The chain has TRDV2 and TRDJ3, with 11 positions matching TRDD3. CDR1 is GEAIGNYY and CDR2 is EKD in the germline V gene. CDR3 length equals 20 residues. With V trimmed by 1 base and J by 0 bases, 7 bases remained unmatched. Here the CDR3 reads CACDTLLGDRSSWDTRQMFF. CDR3 sequence (DNA): TGTGCCTGTGACACTCTACTGGGGGATAGGTCCTCCTGGGACACCCGACAGATGTTTTTC.

A note on this clone: This likely traces to a read error, being one base from a far larger clone. The J gene is TRDJ1, the V gene TRDV1; maybe TRDD2 (6 bases). The CDR3 sequence is 17 residues long. Trimming pared 0 bases from V and 10 bases from J, leaving 24 bases between. Germline CDR1 TSWWSYY, CDR2 QGS. The CDR3 region has the DNA TGTGCTCTTGGGGAACTAGTTTACTTTCCTAGCACCCTGACACTCATCTTT. This translates into CALGELVYFPSTLTLIF.

Of note for this clone: This likely reflects a read error, since a far larger clone is one base away. V gene TRDV2 combines with J gene TRDJ1; perhaps TRDD3 as D (6 bases). The CDR3 has 18 residues. V was pared by 3 bases and J by 2 bases, with 24 bases between. Germline CDR1 reads GEAIGNYY; CDR2 reads EKD. CDR3 region: CACDADIWGDRGTDKLIF. DNA of the CDR3: TGTGCCTGTGACGCCGACATTTGGGGGGACAGGGGTACCGATAAACTCATCTTT.

Notes on this clone: With only one base between it and a far larger clone, this is likely a read error. The sample has other DNA sequences that encode this CDR3 too. The chain uses TRDV1 and TRDJ1, with 10 bases fitting TRDD3. The CDR3 has 20 amino acids. Germline CDR1 and CDR2: TSWWSYY and QGS. The CDR3 nucleotides are TGTGCTCTGGAGGGGGTACTGGGGGATGTTGGATGGATACATACCGACAAACTCATCTTT. It specifies CALEGVLGDVGWIHTDKLIF.

On this clone itself: A far bigger clonotype differs at one base, so this is likely a read error. The chain carries TRDV2 and TRDJ2, with 9 bases aligning to TRDD3. This CDR3 spans 14 amino acids. V gave up 3 bases and J gave up 12 bases; unmatched junction bases: 10. In germline, CDR1 is GEAIGNYY, CDR2 EKD. The CDR3 is CACDPLGDRDKLFF. CDR3 coding DNA: TGTGCCTGTGACCCTCTGGGGGATCGCGATAAACTCTTCTTT.

The genes are TRDV1 and TRDJ1; 8 positions match TRDD3. The germline V gene encodes CDR1 TSWWSYY and CDR2 QGS. The ends lost 2 bases at V and 4 bases at J; junction bases unmatched: 24. The CDR3 covers 21 residues. Here the CDR3 DNA reads TGTGCTCTTGGGGAAACGGAGGGTAGCCGACGGAGACTGGGGGCATACGATAAACTCATCTTT. This encodes CALGETEGSRRRLGAYDKLIF.

This clone is deemed hyperexpanded (1% or more). Different DNA sequences within this sample yield the same CDR3. This chain links TRDV1 with TRDJ1; perhaps TRDD3 as D (6 bases). This CDR3 contains 18 residues. Germline V gene data show CDR1 as TSWWSYY and CDR2 as QGS. The germline V and J ends were trimmed by 5 bases and 6 bases, with 28 bases remaining between them. CDR3: CALGKGFPHWVLRYKLIF. CDR3 nucleotides: TGTGCTCTTGGGAAAGGGTTCCCACACTGGGTACTGCGGTATAAACTCATCTTT.

This clone is classed as large. The same CDR3 can be traced to other DNA sequences in this sample. This rearrangement joins TRDV2 to TRDJ3; 11 bases are a match to TRDD3. The germline CDR1 and CDR2 sequences are GEAIGNYY and EKD. This CDR3 contains 20 residues. V trimming: 0 bases; J trimming: 0 bases; junction bases outside the gene matches: 6. CDR3 coding DNA: TGTGCCTGTGACACCGTACTGGGGGATAAAAGCTCCTGGGACACCCGACAGATGTTTTTC. It encodes CACDTVLGDKSSWDTRQMFF.

With respect to this clone: Only one base separates this from a far larger clonotype, so it likely reflects a read error. The rearrangement uses TRAV23/DV6 and TRDJ3, with D perhaps given as TRDD2 or TRDD3 (5 bases each). Trimming took off 0 bases at V and 2 bases at J, with 30 bases between the two ends. The CDR3 covers 23 residues. From germline, CDR1 is NTAFDY and CDR2 IRPDVSE (reference sequence). DNA for the CDR3: TGTGCAGCAAGCAAGGAACCTACTGTGGAACTGGATGAGTCCCCCTGGGACACCCGACAGATGTTTTTC. Translated: CAASKEPTVELDESPWDTRQMFF.

To note about this clone: A far larger clone is one base from this, pointing to a likely read error. The sample contains more than one DNA sequence encoding this CDR3. The V and J genes are TRDV2 and TRDJ1; 8 nucleotides line up with TRDD3. Germline CDR1 is GEAIGNYY and CDR2 is EKD. The CDR3 loop spans 15 amino acids. Trimming cost V 3 bases and J 0 bases; bases outside gene matches: 5. The CDR3 nucleotides read TGTGCCTGTGACCCCGTGGGGGATCACACCGATAAACTCATCTTT. Protein: CACDPVGDHTDKLIF.

A word on this clone: One base separates it from a far larger clone, so it is likely a read error. The CDR3 here is CALGEKETSYPLLGVLLTAQLFF. The CDR3, as DNA: TGTGCTCTTGGGGAAAAGGAGACTTCCTACCCCTTACTGGGGGTCTTATTGACAGCACAACTCTTCTTT. This chain connects TRDV1 to TRDJ2; D may be TRDD2 or TRDD3 (8 bases each). CDR1 and CDR2 from the germline V gene are TSWWSYY and QGS. V was trimmed by 2 bases and J by 2 bases, leaving 33 bases between them. The CDR3 loop spans 23 amino acids.

As concerns this clone: One base separates it from a far larger clone, so it is likely a read error. CDR3 in DNA: TGTGCCTGTGACACCGTACTGGGGGATAGCTCCTGGGACACCCGACAGATGTTTTTC. Protein sequence: CACDTVLGDSSWDTRQMFF. The chain joins TRDV2 to TRDJ3, with 11 bases identical to TRDD3. Losses at the gene ends were 0 bases for V and 0 bases for J; bases not matched to a gene: 3. Per germline, CDR1 GEAIGNYY and CDR2 EKD. This CDR3 has 19 residues.

A note on this clone: Since a far larger clone is one base different, this is likely a read error. The V and J genes are TRDV2 and TRDJ3; the match to TRDD3 covers 11 bases. Germline CDR1 and CDR2: GEAIGNYY and EKD. There are 20 residues in the CDR3. V dropped 2 bases and J dropped 0; count of bases not matched to a gene: 8. The CDR3 sequence is CACDIVLGDKSSWDTRQMFF. In DNA, the CDR3 is TGTGCCTGTGACATCGTACTGGGGGATAAAAGCTCCTGGGACACCCGACAGATGTTTTTC.

This clone was observed a single time. A far larger clone is a single base away, which makes a read error likely. The identical CDR3 is also encoded by other nucleotide sequences in the sample. V gene TRDV1 combines with J gene TRDJ1, with 8 bases lining up with TRDD3. There are 16 residues in the CDR3. Germline V CDR1 and CDR2: TSWWSYY, QGS. The ends lost 11 bases at V and 5 bases at J; junction bases unmatched: 19. CDR3 region: CAWVRVGDLVTDKLIF. DNA for the CDR3: TGTGCTTGGGTACGGGTGGGGGATCTCGTCACTGATAAACTCATCTTT.

Sample share makes this clone large. V usage is TRDV1 and J usage is TRDJ1, with TRDD3 matching over 8 bases. The V and J ends lost 4 bases and 0 bases, in that order; junction bases with no gene match: 28. The CDR3 spans 23 residues. Germline CDR1 TSWWSYY, CDR2 QGS. DNA of the CDR3: TGTGCTCTTGGGGCACCGAGATGTCCTAGGGACGTTCTACTGGGGGTTTACACCGATAAACTCATCTTT. Translation: CALGAPRCPRDVLLGVYTDKLIF.

By share, this clone counts as large. Other DNA sequences in the same sample also yield this CDR3. The chain has TRDV1 and TRDJ1; 13 nucleotides agree with TRDD3. V was clipped by 0 bases and J by 2 bases; unmatched bases: 18. The CDR3 extends over 22 amino acids. The germline V gene has CDR1 TSWWSYY and CDR2 QGS. The CDR3 is CALGELITSIVLGDTRTDKLIF. Here the CDR3 DNA reads TGTGCTCTTGGGGAACTAATTACGTCGATTGTACTGGGGGATACGCGAACCGATAAACTCATCTTT.

Of note for this clone: It is likely a read error: a sequence one base away is far more abundant. The same CDR3 can be traced to other DNA sequences in this sample. The rearrangement links TRDV2 to TRDJ3; TRDD3 agrees at 8 bases. The germline CDR1 and CDR2 sequences are GEAIGNYY and EKD. V was clipped by 1 base and J by 0 bases; unmatched bases: 7. The CDR3 contains 19 residues. Written as DNA, the CDR3 is TGTGCCTGTGACACAGTACTGGGGGCCGCCTCCTGGGACACCCGACAGATGTTTTTC. Protein: CACDTVLGAASWDTRQMFF.

A note on this clone: Given a far larger clone just one base away, this is likely a sequencing read error. The chain recombines TRDV2 with TRDJ3; 9 nucleotides line up with TRDD3. The germline V gene has CDR1 GEAIGNYY and CDR2 EKD. This CDR3 has 19 residues. CDR3 region: CACDTGGYHSSWDTLQMFF. The CDR3 nucleotides read TGTGCCTGTGACACCGGGGGATACCACAGCTCCTGGGACACCCTACAGATGTTTTTC.

As concerns this clone: A far larger clone is just one base off, so this is likely a read error. The V gene is TRDV3, the J gene TRDJ1; no firm D call. Trimming shortened V by 2 bases and J by 11 bases, and 18 bases separated the two germline ends. There are 12 residues in the CDR3. Looked up from germline, CDR1 is TVYSNPD and CDR2 is GDNSRS (reference sequence). CDR3 in DNA: TGTGCCTTTGCTACAGTGGAGACGAGGCTCATCTTT. This sequence encodes CAFATVETRLIF. The full variable domain, rest sourced from reference TRDV3 and TRDJ1, is CDKVTQSSPDQTVASGSEVVLLCTYDTVYSNPDLFWYRIRPDYSFQFVFYGDNSRSEGADFTQGRFSVKHILTQKAFHLVISPVRTEDSATYYCAFATVETRLIFGKGTRVTVEP.

As for this clone: One base separates it from a far larger clone, so it is likely a read error. Additional DNA sequences in this sample encode the identical CDR3. The chain has TRDV2 and TRDJ1; TRDD3 matches 9 bases. The CDR3 loop spans 14 amino acids. In germline, CDR1 is GEAIGNYY, CDR2 EKD. V lost 3 bases, J lost 5 bases, and 6 bases stayed unmatched. In DNA form, the CDR3 reads TGTGCCTGTGACCCTCTGGGGGATCGTGATAAACTCATCTTT. Its protein is CACDPLGDRDKLIF.

A note on this clone: A single base is all that separates this from a far larger clone, so a read error is likely. The chain employs TRDV1 and TRDJ1; 8 positions agree with TRDD3. The CDR3 sequence is 19 residues long. Germline CDR1 is TSWWSYY and CDR2 is QGS. With V trimmed by 0 bases and J by 1 base, 13 bases remained unmatched. CDR3 protein: CALGELRLFTGGCTDKLIF. In DNA, the CDR3 is TGTGCTCTTGGGGAACTTCGACTCTTCACTGGGGGGTGCACCGATAAACTCATCTTT.